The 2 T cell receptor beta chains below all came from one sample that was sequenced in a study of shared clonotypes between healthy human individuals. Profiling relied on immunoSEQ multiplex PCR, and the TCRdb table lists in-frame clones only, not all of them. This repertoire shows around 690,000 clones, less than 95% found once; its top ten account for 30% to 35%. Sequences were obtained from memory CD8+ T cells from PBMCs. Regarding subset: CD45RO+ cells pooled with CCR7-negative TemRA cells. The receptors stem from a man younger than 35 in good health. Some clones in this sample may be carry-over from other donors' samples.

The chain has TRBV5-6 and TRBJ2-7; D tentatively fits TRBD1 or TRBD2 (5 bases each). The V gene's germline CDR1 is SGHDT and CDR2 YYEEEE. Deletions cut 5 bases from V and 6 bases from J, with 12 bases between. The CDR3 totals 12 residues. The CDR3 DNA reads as TGTGCCAGCAGGGTCGGGGCGTCCGAGCAGTACTTC. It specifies CASRVGASEQYF. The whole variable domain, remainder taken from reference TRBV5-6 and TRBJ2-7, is DAGVTQSPTHLIKTRGQQVTLRCSPKSGHDTVSWYQQALGQGPQFIFQYYEEEERQRGNFPDRFSGHQFPNYSSELNVNALLLGDSALYLCASRVGASEQYFGPGTRLTVT.

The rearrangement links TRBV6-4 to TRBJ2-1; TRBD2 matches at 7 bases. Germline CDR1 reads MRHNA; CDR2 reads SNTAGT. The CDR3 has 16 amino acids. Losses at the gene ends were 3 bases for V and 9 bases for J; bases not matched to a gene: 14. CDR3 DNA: TGTGCCAGCAGTGAAGGCGGTAGCGGGCCGATTGGTGAGCAGTTCTTC. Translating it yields CASSEGGSGPIGEQFF.